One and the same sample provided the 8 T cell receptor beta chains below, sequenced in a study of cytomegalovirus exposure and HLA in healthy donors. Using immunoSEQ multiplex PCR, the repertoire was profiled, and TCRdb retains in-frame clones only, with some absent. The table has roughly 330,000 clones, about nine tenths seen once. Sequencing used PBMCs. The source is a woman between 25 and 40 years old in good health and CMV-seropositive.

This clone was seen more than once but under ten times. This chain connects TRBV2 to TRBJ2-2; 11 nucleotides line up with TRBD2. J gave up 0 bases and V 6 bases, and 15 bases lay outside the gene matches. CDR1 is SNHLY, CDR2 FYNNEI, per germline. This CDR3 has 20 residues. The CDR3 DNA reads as TGTGCCAGCAGCGGTCTAGCGGGAGGTGAACCTAATGCGAACACCGGGGAGCTGTTTTTT. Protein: CASSGLAGGEPNANTGELFF.

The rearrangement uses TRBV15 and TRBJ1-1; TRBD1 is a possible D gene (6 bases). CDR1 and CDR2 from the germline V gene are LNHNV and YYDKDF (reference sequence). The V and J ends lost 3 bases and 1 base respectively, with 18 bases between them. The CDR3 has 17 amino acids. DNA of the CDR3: TGTGCCACCAGCAGGCCGTACAGGGTCGGGAGGAACACTGAAGCTTTCTTT. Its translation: CATSRPYRVGRNTEAFF.

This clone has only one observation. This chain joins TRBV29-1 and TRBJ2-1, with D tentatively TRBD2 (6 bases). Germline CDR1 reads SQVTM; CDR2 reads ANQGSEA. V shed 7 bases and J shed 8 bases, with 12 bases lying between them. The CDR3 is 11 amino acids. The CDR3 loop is CSATRVDEQFF. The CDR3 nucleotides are TGCAGCGCGACTAGGGTGGATGAGCAGTTCTTC.

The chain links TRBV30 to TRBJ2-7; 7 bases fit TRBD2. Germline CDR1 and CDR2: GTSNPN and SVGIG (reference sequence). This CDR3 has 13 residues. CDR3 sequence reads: CAGVGGTTDEQYF. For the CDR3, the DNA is TGTGCTGGAGTGGGGGGGACGACGGACGAGCAGTACTTC.

The CDR3 here is CASSQDPSGKHNEQFF. CDR3 nucleotide sequence: TGCGCCAGCAGCCAAGATCCAAGCGGGAAGCACAATGAGCAGTTCTTC. This chain links TRBV4-3 with TRBJ2-1; 7 nucleotides agree with TRBD2. J gave up 5 bases and V 0 bases, and 7 bases lay outside the gene matches. The CDR3 loop spans 16 amino acids. Germline V CDR1 and CDR2: LGHNA, YSLEER.

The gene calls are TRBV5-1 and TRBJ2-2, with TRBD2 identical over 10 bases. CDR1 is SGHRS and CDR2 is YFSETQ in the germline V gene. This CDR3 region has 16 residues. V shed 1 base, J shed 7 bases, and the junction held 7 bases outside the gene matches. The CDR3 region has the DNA TGCGCCAGCAGCTTGCAGCGGGGGGGCCTCAACGGGGAGCTGTTTTTT. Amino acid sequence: CASSLQRGGLNGELFF.

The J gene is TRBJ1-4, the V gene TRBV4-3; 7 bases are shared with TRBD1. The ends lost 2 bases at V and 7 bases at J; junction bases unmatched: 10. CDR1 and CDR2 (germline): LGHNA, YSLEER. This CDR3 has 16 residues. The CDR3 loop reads CASSQPSAGGSEKLFF. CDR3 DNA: TGCGCCAGCAGCCAACCCTCCGCAGGGGGGAGTGAAAAACTGTTTTTT.

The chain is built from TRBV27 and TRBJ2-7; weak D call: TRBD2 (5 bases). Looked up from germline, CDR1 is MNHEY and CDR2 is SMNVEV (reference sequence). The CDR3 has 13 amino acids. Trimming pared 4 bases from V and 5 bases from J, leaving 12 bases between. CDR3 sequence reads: CASSSGDVDEQYF. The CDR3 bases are TGTGCCAGCAGTTCCGGGGATGTCGACGAGCAGTACTTC.